This TCR beta chain was found in a study of shared clonotypes between healthy human individuals. Whole-study context: The people who gave samples were a couple of women and a few men aged 18 to 49. Findings and limits, study-wide: Shared clonotypes across all four donors exceeded non-shared ones in generation probability.

Adults of Caucasian background living in Nashville, Tennessee made up all donors. Original analysis: ImmunoSEQ gave junction-only sequences without quality scores, so filtering differed. TCRdb's copy holds only in-frame clones and misses some; the assay was immunoSEQ multiplex PCR. V and J calls and clone size come straight from that table; D and trimming were deduced from the DNA. The data contain some 2.1 million clones, 90% to 95% of them singletons. Notes on this clone: The antigen is unknown.

This CDR3 region has 11 residues. Trimming removed 6 bases at V and 6 bases at J, with 11 bases between. CDR1 DFQATT and CDR2 SNEGSKA come from the germline V gene (reference sequence). The TCR sequence derives from a man aged 18 to 35 in good health. Material for sequencing was naive CD4+ T cells sorted from blood. Subset of the sample: CD45RA+ positively selected. The chain carries TRBV20-1 and TRBJ1-2; TRBD1 might be the D (5 bases). The CDR3 sequence: CSAGGIDGYTF. The DNA for the CDR3 is TGCAGTGCCGGGGGTATAGATGGCTACACCTTC.